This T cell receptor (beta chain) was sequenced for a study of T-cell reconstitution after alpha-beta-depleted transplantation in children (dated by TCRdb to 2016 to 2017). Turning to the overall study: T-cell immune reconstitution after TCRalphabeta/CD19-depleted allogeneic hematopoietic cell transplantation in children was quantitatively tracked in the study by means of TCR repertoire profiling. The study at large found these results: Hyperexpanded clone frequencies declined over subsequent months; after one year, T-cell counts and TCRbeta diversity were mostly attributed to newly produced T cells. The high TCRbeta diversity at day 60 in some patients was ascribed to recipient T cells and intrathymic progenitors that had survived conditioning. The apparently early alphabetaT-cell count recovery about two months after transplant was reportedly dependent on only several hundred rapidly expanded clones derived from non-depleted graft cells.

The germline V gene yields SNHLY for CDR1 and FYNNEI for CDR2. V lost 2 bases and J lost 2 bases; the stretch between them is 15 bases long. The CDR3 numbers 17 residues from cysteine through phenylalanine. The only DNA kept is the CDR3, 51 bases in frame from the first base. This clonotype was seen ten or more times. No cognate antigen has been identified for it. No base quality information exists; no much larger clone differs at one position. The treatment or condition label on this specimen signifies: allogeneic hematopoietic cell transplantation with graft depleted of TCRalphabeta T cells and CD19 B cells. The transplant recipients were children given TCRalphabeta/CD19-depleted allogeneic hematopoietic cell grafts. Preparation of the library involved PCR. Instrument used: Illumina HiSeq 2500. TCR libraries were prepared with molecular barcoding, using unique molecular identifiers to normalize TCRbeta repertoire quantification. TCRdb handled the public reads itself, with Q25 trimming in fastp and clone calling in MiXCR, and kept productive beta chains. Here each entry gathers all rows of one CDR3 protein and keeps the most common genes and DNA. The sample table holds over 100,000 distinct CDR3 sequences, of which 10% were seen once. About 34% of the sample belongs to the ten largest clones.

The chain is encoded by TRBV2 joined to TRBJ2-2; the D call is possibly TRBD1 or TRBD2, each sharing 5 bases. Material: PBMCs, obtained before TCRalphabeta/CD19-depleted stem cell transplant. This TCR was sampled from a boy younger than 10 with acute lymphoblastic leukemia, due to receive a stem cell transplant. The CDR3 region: CASSELRGGGNTGELFF. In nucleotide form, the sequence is TGTGCCAGCAGTGAATTGAGGGGTGGTGGAAACACCGGGGAGCTGTTTTTT.